These 21 T cell receptor beta chains were sequenced from one sample in a study of T-cell reconstitution after alpha-beta-depleted transplantation in children. This sample's TCRbeta library carried unique molecular identifier barcodes. Each CDR3 protein is one row after TCRdb ran MiXCR on the PCR reads. Seen here are a few hundred thousand distinct CDR3 sequences, about a quarter observed once, and the top ten hold under 45%. The sample was PBMCs, taken before TCRalphabeta/CD19-depleted stem cell transplant. Receptor source: a boy under two years old with Wiskott-Aldrich syndrome, due to receive a stem cell transplant.

The chain links TRBV10-3 to TRBJ1-1; D is unresolved. Germline V gene data show CDR1 as ENHRY and CDR2 as SYGVKD. The CDR3 is made up of 13 amino acids. The ends were cut back, 8 bases at V and 0 bases at J, with 10 bases in the middle. CDR3 in amino acids: CAIADGVNTEAFF. CDR3 bases: TGTGCCATCGCGGATGGTGTGAACACTGAAGCTTTCTTT.

The rearrangement links TRBV21-1 to TRBJ2-7; the table's TRBD2 call for D was not verified on the DNA. TRBV21-1 is annotated as a pseudogene. This CDR3 has 15 amino acids. The CDR3 sequence is CASSKTSGSSYEQYF. CDR3 bases: TGTGCCAGCAGCAAAACTAGCGGGAGCTCCTACGAGCAGTACTTC.

This clonotype was detected a few times. The chain uses TRBV24-1 and TRBJ2-1; 8 bases map to TRBD1. The V gene's germline CDR1 is KGHDR and CDR2 SFDVKD. V trimming: 6 bases; J trimming: 5 bases; junction bases outside the gene matches: 8. This CDR3 contains 15 residues. As DNA, the CDR3 is TGTGCCACCAGTTTCCAGGGGGCGCGTAACAATGAGCAGTTCTTC. This encodes CATSFQGARNNEQFF.

This clonotype has a handful of counts. The gene calls are TRBV10-3 and TRBJ2-2; possible D gene TRBD2, 6 bases. There are 15 residues in the CDR3. V lost 4 bases to trimming and J lost 0 bases, with 9 bases between them. Germline assignment: CDR1 ENHRY and CDR2 SYGVKD. As DNA, the CDR3 is TGTGCCATCAGTGTGGGGGGAACGAACACCGGGGAGCTGTTTTTT. As protein: CAISVGGTNTGELFF.

This rearrangement joins TRBV12-3 or TRBV12-4 to TRBJ2-7; TRBD2 aligns across 8 bases. The CDR3 is made up of 14 amino acids. V gave up 6 bases and J gave up 3 bases; unmatched junction bases: 7. The DNA of the CDR3 is TGTGCCAGCAGCGCCGGGGGGGGTGTCTACGAGCAGTACTTC. It encodes CASSAGGGVYEQYF.

This chain uses TRBV20-1 with TRBJ2-1; D gene ambiguous. The V gene lost 3 bases and the J gene lost 0 bases, with 12 bases spanning the gap. From germline, CDR1 is DFQATT and CDR2 SNEGSKA (reference sequence). CDR3 length: 15 amino acids. The CDR3 protein is CSASPALSSYNEQFF. CDR3 bases: TGCAGTGCTAGTCCCGCTCTGAGCTCCTACAATGAGCAGTTCTTC.

This chain uses TRBV5-1 with TRBJ1-6; a possible D gene is TRBD1 (6 bases). V lost 0 bases to trimming and J lost 7 bases, with 11 bases between them. Germline loops: CDR1 SGHRS, CDR2 YFSETQ. The CDR3 is made up of 15 amino acids. The CDR3 sequence: CASSLAGQRNSPLHF. CDR3 bases: TGCGCCAGCAGCTTGGCAGGACAGCGAAATTCACCCCTCCACTTT.

V and J are TRBV20-1 and TRBJ2-1, with D possibly TRBD1 on 6 matching bases. The V and J ends lost 0 bases and 6 bases respectively, with 12 bases between them. CDR3 length equals 14 residues. Germline CDR1 DFQATT, CDR2 SNEGSKA (reference sequence). CDR3 in amino acids: CSARDRPQGNEQFF. The CDR3 region has the DNA TGCAGTGCTAGAGATCGCCCACAGGGCAATGAGCAGTTCTTC.

This clonotype was counted between two and nine times. This rearrangement joins TRBV9 to TRBJ2-7; weak D call: TRBD2 (6 bases). The V end lost 0 bases, the J end lost 1 base, and 11 bases lay between the germline ends. Germline CDR1 SGDLS, CDR2 YYNGEE. The CDR3 consists of 15 residues. CDR3 bases: TGTGCCAGCAGCGTAGGTGGGACTCCGTCCTACGAGCAGTACTTC. Amino acids: CASSVGGTPSYEQYF.

This clonotype has only a few counts. The rearrangement uses TRBV5-1 and TRBJ2-5; D might be TRBD2 (5 bases). Trimming shortened V by 0 bases and J by 2 bases, and 14 bases separated the two germline ends. The CDR3 runs 16 residues. Per the germline V gene, CDR1 is SGHRS and CDR2 is YFSETQ. CDR3 loop: CASSLDAGGLQETQYF. In DNA form, the CDR3 reads TGCGCCAGCAGCTTGGACGCAGGAGGCCTGCAAGAGACCCAGTACTTC.

This clonotype was found once. The chain has TRBV20-1 and TRBJ1-1; no clear D gene. The CDR3 extends over 10 amino acids. The germline V gene encodes CDR1 DFQATT and CDR2 SNEGSKA (reference sequence). V lost 2 bases, J lost 8 bases, and 6 bases lay in between. CDR3 region: CSARSEEAFF. The CDR3 region has the DNA TGCAGTGCTAGATCAGAAGAAGCTTTCTTT.

This rearrangement joins TRBV3-1 to TRBJ1-5, with TRBD1 matching 9 bases. V dropped 4 bases and J dropped 5; count of bases not matched to a gene: 3. Germline V gives CDR1 LGHDT, CDR2 YNNKEL (reference sequence). The CDR3 is made up of 14 amino acids. The CDR3 sequence is CASSRGTGYQPQHF. The DNA for the CDR3 is TGTGCCAGCAGCCGAGGGACAGGGTATCAGCCCCAGCATTTT.

This chain uses TRBV7-2 with TRBJ1-1; maybe TRBD1 (5 bases). The CDR3 spans 13 residues. Trimming took off 4 bases at V and 3 bases at J, with 9 bases between the two ends. CDR1 is SGHTA, CDR2 FQGNSA, per germline. DNA of the CDR3: TGTGCCAGCAGCTCCCAGGGTCACACTGAAGCTTTCTTT. This codes for CASSSQGHTEAFF.

The chain is built from TRBV12-3 or TRBV12-4 and TRBJ2-7, with 7 bases identical to TRBD2. V lost 6 bases, J lost 1 base, and 6 bases stayed unmatched. The CDR3 is 14 residues long. The CDR3, as DNA: TGTGCCAGCAGCCTAAACGGGAGGTCCTACGAGCAGTACTTC. It is translated as CASSLNGRSYEQYF.

The rearrangement uses TRBV12-3 or TRBV12-4 and TRBJ2-3, with D maybe TRBD1 (5 bases). The length of the CDR3 is 14 residues. Trimming shortened V by 4 bases and J by 1 base, and 9 bases separated the two germline ends. This CDR3 is CASSSGYRTDTQYF. The CDR3 nucleotides read TGTGCCAGCAGTTCAGGGTACCGCACAGATACGCAGTATTTT.

Points on this clonotype: The germline gene is not matched at one end of the junction; a read error may be the cause. This sequence joins TRBV5-1 and TRBJ2-2; D may be TRBD2 (5 bases). The germline V gene encodes CDR1 SGHRS and CDR2 YFSETQ. This CDR3 has 13 residues. CDR3 bases: TGCGCCAGCAGCCGCGGCACCACCGGGGAGCCGTTTTTT. This gives the protein CASSRGTTGEPFF.

This clonotype was counted a single time. The CDR3 loop reads CASSWWDSNQPQHF. DNA for the CDR3: TGTGCCAGCAGTTGGTGGGACAGCAATCAGCCCCAGCATTTT. The chain joins TRBV28 to TRBJ1-5; possible D gene TRBD1, 5 bases. Germline values: CDR1 MDHEN, CDR2 SYDVKM. There are 14 residues in the CDR3. V lost 4 bases, J lost 1 base, and 8 bases lay in between.

In this sample, this clonotype turned up a few times. The chain combines TRBV20-1 with TRBJ2-1; the D gene is possibly TRBD1 (6 bases). The CDR3 covers 12 residues. V was pared by 6 bases and J by 4 bases, with 10 bases between. The germline gives CDR1 DFQATT, CDR2 SNEGSKA (reference sequence). Here the CDR3 DNA reads TGCAGTGCATTAGGGGGTTACAATGAGCAGTTCTTC. It yields the protein CSALGGYNEQFF.

The V gene is TRBV20-1, the J gene TRBJ2-2; no reliable D call. V gave up 6 bases and J gave up 1 base, with 6 bases separating them. Germline V gene lookup returns CDR1 DFQATT and CDR2 SNEGSKA (reference sequence). The CDR3 loop spans 12 amino acids. CDR3 nucleotide sequence: TGCAGTGCCTCATGGAACACCGGGGAGCTGTTTTTT. Translation gives CSASWNTGELFF.

This clonotype was observed a single time. The chain links TRBV29-1 to TRBJ2-3; 8 positions agree with TRBD2. There are 13 residues in the CDR3. Per the germline V gene, CDR1 is SQVTM and CDR2 is ANQGSEA. V was pared by 3 bases and J by 4 bases, with 3 bases of the junction left unmatched. The CDR3 region is CSVEREVSDTQYF. The CDR3, as DNA: TGCAGCGTTGAGCGGGAGGTGTCAGATACGCAGTATTTT.

This clonotype was observed a few times. This chain connects TRBV7-2 to TRBJ2-7, with no clear D. The germline V gene has CDR1 SGHTA and CDR2 FQGNSA. V lost 3 bases to trimming and J lost 0 bases, with 9 bases between them. This CDR3 is 14 amino acids long. The CDR3 bases are TGTGCCAGCAGCTTGGGCGTCCGCTCCTACGAGCAGTACTTC. Translation gives CASSLGVRSYEQYF.